This T cell receptor beta chain was captured in a study of regulatory and conventional T cells in RAG deficiency. Blood CD4+ CD25-high CD127-low regulatory T cells supplied the genomic DNA template. CDR1 is MGHDK and CDR2 is SYGVNS in the germline V gene. The V end lost 6 bases, the J end lost 5 bases, and 22 bases lay between the germline ends. This CDR3 is built from 16 residues. Clones were read by immunoSEQ multiplex PCR, and TCRdb kept only the in-frame ones, dropping some. The sample records 10,000 or so clones, approximately 94% being singletons. These data also featured in a second study, about regulatory T cells. Turning to that study: The PCR used 52 TRBV and 13 TRBJ primers.

This clonotype was sampled from a human donor in good health. This rearrangement joins TRBV25-1 to TRBJ1-1; a possible D gene is TRBD1 (6 bases). Source material: CD127- CD25+ CD4+ Tregs sorted from blood. CDR3 in amino acids: CASSPSGVGRSTEAFF. In nucleotides, the CDR3 is TGTGCCAGCAGCCCGTCAGGGGTGGGTAGGAGTACTGAAGCTTTCTTT.